This T cell receptor (beta chain) was observed in a study of shared clonotypes between healthy human individuals. Measured with immunoSEQ multiplex PCR; TCRdb has only the in-frame clones, and not every one. The profile covers roughly 2,500,000 clones, with 93% appearing a single time and about 0.38% taken by the ten largest. Trimming left V 5 bases short and J 5 bases short, with 25 bases between. Germline V lookup: CDR1 SGHAT, CDR2 FQDESV (reference sequence). The CDR3 sequence is 17 residues long. Donors included only healthy HIV-negative adults lacking recent acute infections or vaccinations. Every contributor of samples was a Caucasian grown-up residing in Nashville, Tennessee.

Sequencing used naive CD4+ T cells from PBMCs. As for subset: CD45RA+ positively selected. The chain has TRBV11-1 and TRBJ2-7; maybe TRBD2 (8 bases). This sequence originates from a man aged 18-30 years in good health. Some clones in this sample may be carry-over from other donors' samples. The CDR3 spells CASSHSGGGTVRHEQYF. The CDR3, as DNA: TGTGCCAGCAGCCACAGCGGGGGTGGGACAGTCCGCCACGAGCAGTACTTC.